This T cell receptor (beta chain) was captured in a study of T cell responses to AZD1222 COVID-19 vaccine. Sequencing was performed with immunoSEQ multiplex PCR; in TCRdb, only in-frame clones are kept and a portion is missing. The sample contains roughly 190,000 clones, approximately 90% of which appear only once. Germline lookup yields CDR1 LGHDT and CDR2 YNNKEL (reference sequence). V shed 1 base and J shed 14 bases, with 24 bases lying between them. The CDR3 is 17 residues long. This receptor was obtained from an adult in good health. The sequencing here drew on peripheral blood, taken on day 0 of AZD1222 vaccination. The chain combines TRBV3-1 (or the pseudogene TRBV3-2) with TRBJ1-6, with D maybe TRBD1 (5 bases). CDR3 residues: CASSQGPTIVGRGSLHF. In DNA, the CDR3 is TGTGCCAGCAGCCAAGGGCCCACCATCGTGGGTAGGGGATCCCTCCACTTT.